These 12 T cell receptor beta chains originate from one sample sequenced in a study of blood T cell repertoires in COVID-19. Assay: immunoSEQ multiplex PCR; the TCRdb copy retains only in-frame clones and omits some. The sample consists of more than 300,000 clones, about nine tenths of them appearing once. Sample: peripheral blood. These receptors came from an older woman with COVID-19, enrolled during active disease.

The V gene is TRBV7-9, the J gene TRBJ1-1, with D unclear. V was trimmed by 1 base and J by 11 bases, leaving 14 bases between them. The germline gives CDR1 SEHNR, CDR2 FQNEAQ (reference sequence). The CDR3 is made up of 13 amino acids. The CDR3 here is CASSLEGVLRAFF. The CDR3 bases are TGTGCCAGCAGCTTAGAGGGAGTCTTGCGGGCTTTCTTT.

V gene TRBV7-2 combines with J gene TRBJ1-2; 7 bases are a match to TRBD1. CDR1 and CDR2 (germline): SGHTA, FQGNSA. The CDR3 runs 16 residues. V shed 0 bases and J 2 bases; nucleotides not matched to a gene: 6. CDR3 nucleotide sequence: TGTGCCAGCAGCTTAGCTGGGACAGTGGGGAACTATGGCTACACCTTC. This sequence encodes CASSLAGTVGNYGYTF.

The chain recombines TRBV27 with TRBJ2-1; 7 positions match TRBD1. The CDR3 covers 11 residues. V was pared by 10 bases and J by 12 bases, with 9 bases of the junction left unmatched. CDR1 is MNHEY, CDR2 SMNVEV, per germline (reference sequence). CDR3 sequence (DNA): TGTGCCACCCGAGGGGGCACGGGGCAGTTCTTC. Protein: CATRGGTGQFF.

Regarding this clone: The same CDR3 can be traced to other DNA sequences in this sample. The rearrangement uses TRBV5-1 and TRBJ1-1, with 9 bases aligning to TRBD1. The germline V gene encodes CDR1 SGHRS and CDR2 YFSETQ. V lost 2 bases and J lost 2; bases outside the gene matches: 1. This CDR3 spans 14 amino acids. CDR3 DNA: TGCGCCAGCAGCTTAACAGGGGGCAACACTGAAGCTTTCTTT. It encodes CASSLTGGNTEAFF. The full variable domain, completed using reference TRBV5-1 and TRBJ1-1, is KAGVTQTPRYLIKTRGQQVTLSCSPISGHRSVSWYQQTPGQGLQFLFEYFSETQRNKGNFPGRFSGRQFSNSRSEMNVSTLELGDSALYLCASSLTGGNTEAFFGQGTRLTVV.

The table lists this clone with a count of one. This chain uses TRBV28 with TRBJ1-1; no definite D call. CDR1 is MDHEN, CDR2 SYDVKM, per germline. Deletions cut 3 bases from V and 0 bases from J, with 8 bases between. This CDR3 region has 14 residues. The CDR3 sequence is CASSFTDMNTEAFF. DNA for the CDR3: TGTGCCAGCAGTTTCACAGACATGAACACTGAAGCTTTCTTT.

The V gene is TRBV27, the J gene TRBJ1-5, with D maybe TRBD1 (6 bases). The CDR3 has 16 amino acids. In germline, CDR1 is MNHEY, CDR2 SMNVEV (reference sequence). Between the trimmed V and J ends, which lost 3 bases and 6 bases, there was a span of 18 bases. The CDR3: CASSFIRGGFGQPQHF. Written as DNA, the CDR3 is TGTGCCAGCAGTTTTATCAGGGGTGGGTTCGGTCAGCCCCAGCATTTT.

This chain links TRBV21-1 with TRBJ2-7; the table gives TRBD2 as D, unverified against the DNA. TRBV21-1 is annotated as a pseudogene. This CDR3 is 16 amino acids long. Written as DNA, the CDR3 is TGTGCCAGCAGCAAACTAGGGAGGGGCGGGTCCTACGAGCAGTACTTC. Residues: CASSKLGRGGSYEQYF.

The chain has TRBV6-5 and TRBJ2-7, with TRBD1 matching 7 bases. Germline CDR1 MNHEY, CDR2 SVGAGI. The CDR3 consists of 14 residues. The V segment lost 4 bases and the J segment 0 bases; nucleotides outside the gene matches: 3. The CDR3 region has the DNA TGTGCCAGCAGTTCACGGGACAGCTCCTACGAGCAGTACTTC. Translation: CASSSRDSSYEQYF.

DNA of the CDR3: TGCGCCAGCGCGCGGGGGGAGCAAAATGAAAAACTGTTTTTT. Translated: CASARGEQNEKLFF. The chain uses TRBV5-1 and TRBJ1-4, with a possible D match to TRBD1 (5 bases). The CDR3 covers 14 residues. The germline V gene has CDR1 SGHRS and CDR2 YFSETQ. Trimming pared 7 bases from V and 5 bases from J, leaving 15 bases between.

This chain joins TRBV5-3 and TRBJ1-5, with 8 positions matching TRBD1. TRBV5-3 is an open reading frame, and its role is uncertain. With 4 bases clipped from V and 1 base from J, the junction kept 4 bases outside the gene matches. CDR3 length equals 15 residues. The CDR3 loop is CARSPGGPSNQPQHF. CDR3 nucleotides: TGTGCCAGAAGCCCAGGGGGCCCAAGCAATCAGCCCCAGCATTTT.

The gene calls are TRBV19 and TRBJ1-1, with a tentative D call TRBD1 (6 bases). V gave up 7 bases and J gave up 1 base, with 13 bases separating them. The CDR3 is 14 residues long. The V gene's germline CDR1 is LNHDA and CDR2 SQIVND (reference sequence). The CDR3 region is CASTFRTENTEAFF. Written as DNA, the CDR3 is TGTGCCAGTACCTTCAGGACAGAGAACACTGAAGCTTTCTTT.

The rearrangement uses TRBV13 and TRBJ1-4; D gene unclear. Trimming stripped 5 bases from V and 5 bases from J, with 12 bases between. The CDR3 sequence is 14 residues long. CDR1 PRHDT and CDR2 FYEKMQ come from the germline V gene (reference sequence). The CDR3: CASSVGGGNEKLFF. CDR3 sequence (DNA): TGTGCCAGCAGCGTCGGTGGAGGGAATGAAAAACTGTTTTTT.